Shown below are 3 T cell receptor beta chains from a single sample sequenced in a study of T cells in localized non-small cell lung cancer (dated by TCRdb to the early 2020s). The library was prepared using the immunoSEQ multiplex PCR assay. TCRdb limited this immuneACCESS table to in-frame rearrangements with V and J called. A share of clones is missing; checked studies link under half to unresolved V genes, and the rest is unexplained. The sample data list 30,000 to 35,000 clones, and 85% to 90% of these were observed just once. 2.5% to 3.5% of the sample comes from the top ten. Here the sequenced sample was peripheral blood, taken before any cancer treatment. The source is a female donor over 55 with stage I lung adenocarcinoma.

The V call is TRBV4-2, the J call TRBJ2-7; 9 nucleotides align to TRBD1. Looked up from germline, CDR1 is LGHNA and CDR2 is YNFKEQ. Trimming removed 0 bases from V and 1 base from J; junction bases left unmatched: 1. The CDR3 is made up of 15 amino acids. CDR3 sequence: CASSQEDRGSYEQYF. The CDR3 nucleotides are TGTGCCAGCAGCCAAGAAGACAGGGGGTCCTACGAGCAGTACTTC.

The V call is TRBV2, the J call TRBJ2-1; 9 bases fit TRBD1. After removal of 8 bases from V and 9 bases from J, the junction contained 14 bases not matched to a gene. Germline lookup yields CDR1 SNHLY and CDR2 FYNNEI. The CDR3 length is 15 residues. CDR3 sequence: CASWGTGTGLAEQFF. CDR3 DNA: TGTGCCAGCTGGGGGACAGGGACTGGTTTGGCTGAGCAGTTCTTC.

V and J are TRBV5-1 and TRBJ2-5; D may match TRBD1 or TRBD2 (5 bases each). The V gene lost 4 bases and the J gene lost 1 base, with 11 bases spanning the gap. CDR1 and CDR2 from the germline V gene are SGHRS and YFSETQ. CDR3 length: 14 amino acids. As DNA, the CDR3 is TGCGCCAGCAGCCCGGGACGTACCCAAGAGACCCAGTACTTC. Its protein is CASSPGRTQETQYF. Full variable domain (missing parts from reference TRBV5-1 and TRBJ2-5): KAGVTQTPRYLIKTRGQQVTLSCSPISGHRSVSWYQQTPGQGLQFLFEYFSETQRNKGNFPGRFSGRQFSNSRSEMNVSTLELGDSALYLCASSPGRTQETQYFGPGTRLLVL.